A single sample is the source of the 3 T cell receptor beta chains below, sequenced in a study of beta chain features in type 1 diabetes. Sequenced material consisted of expressed TCRB transcripts (all of the isolated RNA was reverse transcribed). TCRdb's copy holds only in-frame clones and misses some; the assay was immunoSEQ multiplex PCR. The sample carries more than 100,000 clones, over 25% recorded once. These receptors' antigens are unknown. Broader study findings: The study found moderately but significantly shorter TCRB CDR3s in all four CD4+ subsets of Type 1 diabetes patients.

The sample was central memory CD4+ T cells from blood. The receptors were sampled from a woman aged 18-30 years with type 1 diabetes.

The chain recombines TRBV30 with TRBJ2-5; D perhaps matches TRBD1 (6 bases). This CDR3 comprises 13 residues. V was clipped by 8 bases and J by 4 bases, with 17 bases between them. Germline CDR1 reads GTSNPN; CDR2 reads SVGIG (reference sequence). CDR3 amino acids: CAGEGGNVETQYF. The DNA for the CDR3 is TGTGCCGGAGAAGGGGGAAATGTAGAGACCCAGTACTTC.

This chain's CDR3 is CASSYGTGGNQPQHF. CDR3 coding DNA: TGTGCCAGCAGTTACGGGACAGGGGGCAATCAGCCCCAGCATTTT. The chain couples TRBV6-5 to TRBJ1-5; TRBD1 matches at 10 bases. Germline V gene data show CDR1 as MNHEY and CDR2 as SVGAGI. CDR3 size: 15 residues. Germline trimming cut 2 bases from V and 2 bases from J; bases unmatched to any gene: 0.

This sequence joins TRBV5-1 and TRBJ2-5; 15 bases line up with TRBD2. The CDR3 is 20 residues long. The J segment lost 5 bases and the V segment lost 3 bases, leaving 17 bases of the junction unmatched. Germline V gene sequence: CDR1 SGHRS, CDR2 YFSETQ. CDR3 DNA: TGCGCCAGCAGCTCCGGGACTAGCGGGAGGATACAGGATGGTACGGAGACCCAGTACTTC. Translating it yields CASSSGTSGRIQDGTETQYF.